The sequence of this T cell receptor (beta chain) was determined in a study of cytomegalovirus exposure and HLA in healthy donors. Across the whole study: HLA-typed donors contributed 80 million or so unique TCRs, which were held in an early data release. Study outcomes and limitations: Information on immune exposure was restricted to one variable (CMV serostatus). Analysis performed later found 16,951 TCR beta sequences associated with HLA alleles at 0.05 false discovery rate. Listed as cytomegalovirus-associated were 150 to 200 TCR beta chains.

The PCR had 60 Vbeta and 13 Jbeta primers. Only in-frame clones appear in the TCRdb table, and some are missing; sequencing was by immunoSEQ multiplex PCR. Of roughly 100,000 clones detected, over 65% appear once; the ten largest clones hold around 8.2%. As for this clone: Its antigen is as yet unknown. One junction end disagrees with the germline gene, perhaps due to a read error.

The V gene's germline CDR1 is MNHNY and CDR2 SVGAGI (reference sequence). The CDR3 sequence is 13 residues long. This chain uses TRBV6-6 with TRBJ1-3; a weak D match, TRBD1 (5 bases). The receptor was derived from a man aged 35 to 55 in good health and CMV-seropositive. Material for sequencing was PBMCs. The CDR3 DNA follows: TGTGCCAGCAGTTATTTTGCCGAGGACACCCAAGATTTT. Encoded protein: CASSYFAEDTQDF.